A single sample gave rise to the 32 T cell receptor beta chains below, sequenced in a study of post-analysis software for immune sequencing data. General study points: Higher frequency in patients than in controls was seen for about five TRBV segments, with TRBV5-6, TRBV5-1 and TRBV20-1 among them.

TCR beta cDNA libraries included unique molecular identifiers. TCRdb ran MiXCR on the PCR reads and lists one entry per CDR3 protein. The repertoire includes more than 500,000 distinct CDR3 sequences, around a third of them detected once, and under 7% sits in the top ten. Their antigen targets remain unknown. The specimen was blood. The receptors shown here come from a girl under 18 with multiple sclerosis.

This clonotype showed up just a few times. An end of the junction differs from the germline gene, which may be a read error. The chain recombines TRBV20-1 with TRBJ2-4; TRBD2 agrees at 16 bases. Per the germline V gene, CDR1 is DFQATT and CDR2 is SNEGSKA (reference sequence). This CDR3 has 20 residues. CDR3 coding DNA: TGCAGTGCTGGAGACCGGGGACTAGCGGGGGGGTCCCTAGCCAAAAACATTCAGTACTTC. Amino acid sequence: CSAGDRGLAGGSLAKNIQYF.

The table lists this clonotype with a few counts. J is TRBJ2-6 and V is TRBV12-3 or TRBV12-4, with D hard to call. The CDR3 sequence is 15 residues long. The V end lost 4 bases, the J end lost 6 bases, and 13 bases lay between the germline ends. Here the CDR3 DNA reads TGTGCCAGCAGTTCACCGGTGGGGTTGGCCAACGTCCTGACTTTC. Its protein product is CASSSPVGLANVLTF.

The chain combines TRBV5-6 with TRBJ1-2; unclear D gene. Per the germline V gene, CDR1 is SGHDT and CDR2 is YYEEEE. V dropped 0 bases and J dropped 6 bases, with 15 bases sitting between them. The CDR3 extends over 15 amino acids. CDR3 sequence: CASSLAVHNMNGYTF. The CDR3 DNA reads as TGTGCCAGCAGCTTGGCGGTTCACAACATGAATGGCTACACCTTC.

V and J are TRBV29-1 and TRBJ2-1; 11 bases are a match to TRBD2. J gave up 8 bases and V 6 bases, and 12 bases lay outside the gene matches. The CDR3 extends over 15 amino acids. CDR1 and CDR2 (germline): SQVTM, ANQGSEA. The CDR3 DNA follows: TGCAGCGTAGCTAGCCCGGGACTAGCGGATGATGAGCAGTTCTTC. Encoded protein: CSVASPGLADDEQFF.

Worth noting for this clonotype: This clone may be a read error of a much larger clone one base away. As DNA, the CDR3 is TGTGCCAGCAGCTTAGCGTTCGGGGACGAGCAGTACTTC. Translated: CASSLAFGDEQYF. V gene TRBV7-6 combines with J gene TRBJ2-5, with D possibly TRBD2 on 5 matching bases. The assigned J gene may be wrong: the sequence end matches TRBJ2-7 better. The CDR3 extends over 13 amino acids. CDR1 and CDR2 from the germline V gene are SGHVS and FNYEAQ.

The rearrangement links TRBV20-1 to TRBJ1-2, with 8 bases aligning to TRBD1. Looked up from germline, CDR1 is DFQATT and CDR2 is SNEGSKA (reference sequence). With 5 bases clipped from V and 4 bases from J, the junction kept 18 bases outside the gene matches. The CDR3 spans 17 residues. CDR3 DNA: TGCAGTGCTGTTCCGGACAGGGTCGGGGCCGGGCCCTATGGCTACACCTTC. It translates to CSAVPDRVGAGPYGYTF.

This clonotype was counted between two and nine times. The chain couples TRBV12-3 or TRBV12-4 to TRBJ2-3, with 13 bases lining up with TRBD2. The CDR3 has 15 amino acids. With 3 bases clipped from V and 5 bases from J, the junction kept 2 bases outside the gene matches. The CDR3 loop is CASSLGTSGVDTQYF. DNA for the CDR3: TGTGCCAGCAGTTTGGGGACTAGCGGGGTAGATACGCAGTATTTT.

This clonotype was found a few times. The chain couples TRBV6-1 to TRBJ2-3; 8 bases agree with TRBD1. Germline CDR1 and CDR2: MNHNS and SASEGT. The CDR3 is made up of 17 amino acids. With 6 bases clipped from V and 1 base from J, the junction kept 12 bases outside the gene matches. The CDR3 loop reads CASRAFSGGWGTDTQYF. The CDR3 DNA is TGTGCCAGCAGGGCCTTCTCAGGGGGCTGGGGCACAGATACGCAGTATTTT.

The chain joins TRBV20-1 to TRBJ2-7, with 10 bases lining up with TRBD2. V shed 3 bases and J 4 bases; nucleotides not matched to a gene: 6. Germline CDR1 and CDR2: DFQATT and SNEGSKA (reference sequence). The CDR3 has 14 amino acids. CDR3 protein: CSASPSGGVYEQYF. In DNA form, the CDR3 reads TGCAGTGCTAGTCCCAGCGGGGGGGTGTACGAGCAGTACTTC.

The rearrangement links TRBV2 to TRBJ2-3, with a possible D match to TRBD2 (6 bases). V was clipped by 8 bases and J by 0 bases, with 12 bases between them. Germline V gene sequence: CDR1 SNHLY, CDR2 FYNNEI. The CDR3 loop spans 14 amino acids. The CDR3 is CASGVGTSTDTQYF. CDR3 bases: TGTGCCAGCGGAGTCGGGACTAGCACAGATACGCAGTATTTT.

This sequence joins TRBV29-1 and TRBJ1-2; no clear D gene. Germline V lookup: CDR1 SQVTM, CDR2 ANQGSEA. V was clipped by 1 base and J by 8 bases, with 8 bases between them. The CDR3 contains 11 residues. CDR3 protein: CSVEGLGGYTF. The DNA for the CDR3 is TGCAGCGTTGAAGGGCTCGGAGGCTACACCTTC.

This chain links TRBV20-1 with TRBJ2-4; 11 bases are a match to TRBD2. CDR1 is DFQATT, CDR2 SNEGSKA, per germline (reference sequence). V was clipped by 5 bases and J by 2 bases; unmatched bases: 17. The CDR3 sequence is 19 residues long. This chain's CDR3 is CSAETASGGPYGSKNIQYF. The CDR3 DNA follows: TGCAGTGCTGAAACGGCTAGCGGGGGGCCGTACGGGTCCAAAAACATTCAGTACTTC.

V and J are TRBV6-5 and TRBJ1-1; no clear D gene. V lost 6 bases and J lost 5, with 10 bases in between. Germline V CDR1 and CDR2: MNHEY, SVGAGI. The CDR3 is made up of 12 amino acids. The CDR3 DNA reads TGTGCCAGCAGCCGACGAGGGACTGAAGCTTTCTTT. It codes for CASSRRGTEAFF.

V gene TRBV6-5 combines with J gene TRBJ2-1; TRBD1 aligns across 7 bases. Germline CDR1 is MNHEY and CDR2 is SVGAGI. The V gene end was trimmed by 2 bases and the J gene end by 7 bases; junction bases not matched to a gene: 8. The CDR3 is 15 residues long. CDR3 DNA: TGTGCCAGCAGTTACCGAAAGGGACAGTCAAATGAGCAGTTCTTC. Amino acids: CASSYRKGQSNEQFF.

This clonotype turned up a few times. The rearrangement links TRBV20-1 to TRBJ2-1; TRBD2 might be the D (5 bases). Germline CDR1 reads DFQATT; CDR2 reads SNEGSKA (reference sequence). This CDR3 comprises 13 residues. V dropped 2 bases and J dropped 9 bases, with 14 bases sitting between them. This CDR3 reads CSARFGTRGEQFF. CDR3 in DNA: TGCAGTGCTAGATTCGGAACTAGAGGTGAGCAGTTCTTC.

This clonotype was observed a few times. CDR3: CASSLAQRGEQYF. Written as DNA, the CDR3 is TGTGCCAGCAGCTTAGCGCAGAGAGGCGAGCAGTACTTC. The rearrangement links TRBV7-9 to TRBJ2-7; the D is unclear. V gave up 0 bases and J gave up 6 bases, with 9 bases separating them. The germline gives CDR1 SEHNR, CDR2 FQNEAQ (reference sequence). There are 13 residues in the CDR3.

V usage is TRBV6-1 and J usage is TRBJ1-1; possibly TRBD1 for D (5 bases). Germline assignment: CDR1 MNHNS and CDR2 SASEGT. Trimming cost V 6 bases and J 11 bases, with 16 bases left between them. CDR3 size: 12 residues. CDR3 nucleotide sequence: TGTGCCAGCAGAACCGGGGGTTTGGGGGCTTTCTTT. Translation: CASRTGGLGAFF.

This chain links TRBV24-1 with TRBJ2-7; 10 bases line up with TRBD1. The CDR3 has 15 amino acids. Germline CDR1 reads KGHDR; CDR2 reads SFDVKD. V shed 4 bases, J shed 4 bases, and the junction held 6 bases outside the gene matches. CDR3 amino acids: CATSDPRTGGYEQYF. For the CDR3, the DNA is TGTGCCACCAGTGACCCCCGGACAGGGGGTTACGAGCAGTACTTC.

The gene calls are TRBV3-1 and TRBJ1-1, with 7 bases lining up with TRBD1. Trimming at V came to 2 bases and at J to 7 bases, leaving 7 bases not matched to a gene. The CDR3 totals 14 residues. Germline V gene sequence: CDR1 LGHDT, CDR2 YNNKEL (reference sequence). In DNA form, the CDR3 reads TGTGCCAGCAGCCAATTAAAGGGACAGAGTGAAGCTTTCTTT. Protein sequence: CASSQLKGQSEAFF.

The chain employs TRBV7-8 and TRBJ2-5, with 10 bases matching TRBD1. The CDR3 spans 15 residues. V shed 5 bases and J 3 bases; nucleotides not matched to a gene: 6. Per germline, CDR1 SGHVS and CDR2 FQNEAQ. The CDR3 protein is CASSLGTGVKETQYF. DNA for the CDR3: TGTGCCAGCAGCCTCGGGACAGGGGTGAAAGAGACCCAGTACTTC.

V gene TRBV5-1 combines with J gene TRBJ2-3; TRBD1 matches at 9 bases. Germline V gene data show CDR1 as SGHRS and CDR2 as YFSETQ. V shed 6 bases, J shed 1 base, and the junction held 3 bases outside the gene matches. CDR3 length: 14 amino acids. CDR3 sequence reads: CASTRTGGTDTQYF. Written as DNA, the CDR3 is TGCGCCAGCACACGGACAGGGGGCACAGATACGCAGTATTTT.

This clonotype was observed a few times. The CDR3, as DNA: TGTGCCGCCCATGGAGACATTAACTATGGCTACACCTTC. Residues: CAAHGDINYGYTF. The gene calls are TRBV12-3 or TRBV12-4 and TRBJ1-2; D gene unclear. V lost 11 bases and J 1 base, leaving 14 bases between the germline ends. CDR3 length equals 13 residues.

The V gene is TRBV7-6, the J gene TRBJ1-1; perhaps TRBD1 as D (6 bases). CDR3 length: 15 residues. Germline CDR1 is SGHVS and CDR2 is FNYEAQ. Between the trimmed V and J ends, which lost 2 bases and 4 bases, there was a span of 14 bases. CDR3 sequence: CASSLSRGMGTEAFF. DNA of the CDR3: TGTGCCAGCAGCTTAAGCAGGGGAATGGGCACTGAAGCTTTCTTT.

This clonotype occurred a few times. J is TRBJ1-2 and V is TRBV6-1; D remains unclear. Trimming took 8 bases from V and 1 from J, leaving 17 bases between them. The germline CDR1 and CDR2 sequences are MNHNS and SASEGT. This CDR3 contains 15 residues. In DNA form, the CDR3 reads TGTGCCAGCTCTCGACCGAGCGGTCTTAACTATGGCTACACCTTC. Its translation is CASSRPSGLNYGYTF.

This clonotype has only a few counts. In DNA, the CDR3 is TGTGCCAGCAGTGAAGGGAACGGCAACTATGGCTACACCTTC. It specifies CASSEGNGNYGYTF. The V and J genes are TRBV2 and TRBJ1-2, with D unclear. CDR3 length: 14 residues. The ends were cut back, 1 base at V and 2 bases at J, with 8 bases in the middle. The V gene's germline CDR1 is SNHLY and CDR2 FYNNEI.

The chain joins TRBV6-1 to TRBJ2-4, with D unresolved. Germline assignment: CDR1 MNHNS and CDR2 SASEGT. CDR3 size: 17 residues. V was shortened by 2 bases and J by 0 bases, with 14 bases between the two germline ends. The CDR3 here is CASSEYFLTIAKNIQYF. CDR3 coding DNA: TGTGCCAGCAGTGAATATTTCCTGACAATAGCCAAAAACATTCAGTACTTC.

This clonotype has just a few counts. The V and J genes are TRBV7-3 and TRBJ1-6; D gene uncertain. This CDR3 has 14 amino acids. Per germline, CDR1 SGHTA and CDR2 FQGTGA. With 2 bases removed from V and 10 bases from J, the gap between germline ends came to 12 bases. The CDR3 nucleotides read TGTGCCAGCAGCTTAGAAGGGTTTAGGTCACCCCTCCACTTT. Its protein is CASSLEGFRSPLHF.

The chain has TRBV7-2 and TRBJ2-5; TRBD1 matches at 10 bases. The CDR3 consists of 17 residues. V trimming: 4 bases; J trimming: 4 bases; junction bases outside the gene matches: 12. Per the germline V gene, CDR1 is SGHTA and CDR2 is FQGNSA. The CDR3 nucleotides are TGTGCCAGCAGCTACCGACGGGACAGGGGTCGGGGAGAGACCCAGTACTTC. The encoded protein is CASSYRRDRGRGETQYF.

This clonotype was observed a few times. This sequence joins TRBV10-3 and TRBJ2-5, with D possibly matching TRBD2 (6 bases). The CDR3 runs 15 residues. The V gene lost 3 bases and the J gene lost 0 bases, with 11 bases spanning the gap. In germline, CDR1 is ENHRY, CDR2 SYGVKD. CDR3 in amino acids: CAISEGASDQETQYF. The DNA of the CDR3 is TGTGCCATCAGTGAAGGAGCTAGCGACCAAGAGACCCAGTACTTC.

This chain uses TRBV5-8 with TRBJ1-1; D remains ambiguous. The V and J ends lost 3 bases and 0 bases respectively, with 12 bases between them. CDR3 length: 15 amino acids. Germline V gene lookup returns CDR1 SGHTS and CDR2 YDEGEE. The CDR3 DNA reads TGTGCCAGCAGCTCCCTGGGAAACATGAACACTGAAGCTTTCTTT. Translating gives CASSSLGNMNTEAFF.

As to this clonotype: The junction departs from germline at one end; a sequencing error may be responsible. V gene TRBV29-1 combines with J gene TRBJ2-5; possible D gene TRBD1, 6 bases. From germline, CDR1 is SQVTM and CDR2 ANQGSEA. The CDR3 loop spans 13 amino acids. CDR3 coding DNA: TGCGGCGTTGGGTCTCCTAGGGGGGAGACCCAGTACTTC. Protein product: CGVGSPRGETQYF.

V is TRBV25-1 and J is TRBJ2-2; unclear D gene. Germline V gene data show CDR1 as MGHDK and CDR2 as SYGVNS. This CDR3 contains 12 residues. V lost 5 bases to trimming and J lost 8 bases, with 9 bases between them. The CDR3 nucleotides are TGTGCCAGCAGTCCCCGGGCTGGGGAGCTGTTTTTT. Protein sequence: CASSPRAGELFF.